The present T cell receptor beta chain was sequenced within a study of blood T cell repertoires in COVID-19. Turning to the study itself: T cells, B-cell-depleted T cells, or PBMCs supplied cDNA or gDNA.

In the original analysis: Amplification of reference gene primers was used by the study to estimate nucleated cell counts. TCRdb keeps only in-frame clones here, not all; method: immunoSEQ multiplex PCR. V and J calls and clone size follow that table, whereas D and trimming were derived from the DNA. The table has about 29,000 clones, 70% to 90% seen once. The ends were cut back, 4 bases at V and 8 bases at J, with 22 bases in the middle. The germline V gene encodes CDR1 SGDLS and CDR2 YYNGEE. The CDR3 contains 16 residues. The chain couples TRBV9 to TRBJ1-3; tentative D call: TRBD1 (5 bases). The receptor comes from a woman older than 75 with COVID-19, enrolled during active disease. The specimen was peripheral blood. DNA for the CDR3: TGTGCCAGCAGCATACGAGCGGGGCTATCGACCGACACCATATATTTT. Translation: CASSIRAGLSTDTIYF.